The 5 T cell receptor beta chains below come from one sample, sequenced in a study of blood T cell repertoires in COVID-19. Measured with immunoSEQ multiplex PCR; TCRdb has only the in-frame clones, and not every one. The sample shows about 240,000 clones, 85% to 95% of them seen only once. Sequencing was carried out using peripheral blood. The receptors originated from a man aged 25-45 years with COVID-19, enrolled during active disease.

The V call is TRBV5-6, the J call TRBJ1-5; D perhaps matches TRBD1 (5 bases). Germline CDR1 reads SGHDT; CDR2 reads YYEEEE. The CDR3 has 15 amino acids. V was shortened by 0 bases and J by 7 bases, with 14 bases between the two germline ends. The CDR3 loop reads CASSLAGASEQPQHF. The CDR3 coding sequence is TGTGCCAGCAGCTTGGCTGGGGCGAGCGAACAGCCCCAGCATTTT.

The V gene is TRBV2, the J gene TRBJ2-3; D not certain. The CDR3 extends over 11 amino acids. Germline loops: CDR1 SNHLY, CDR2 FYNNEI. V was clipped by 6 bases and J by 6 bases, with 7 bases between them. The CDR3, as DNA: TGTGCCAGCAGCAGGCAGGATACGCAGTATTTT. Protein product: CASSRQDTQYF.

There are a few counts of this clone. The CDR3 DNA is TGTGCCAGCAGCCACGGGACAGGTATCTACGAGCAGTACTTC. Encoded protein: CASSHGTGIYEQYF. The chain uses TRBV7-9 and TRBJ2-7; 8 bases fit TRBD1. Germline values: CDR1 SEHNR, CDR2 FQNEAQ (reference sequence). V was pared by 5 bases and J by 3 bases, with 6 bases of the junction left unmatched. The CDR3 is 14 residues long.

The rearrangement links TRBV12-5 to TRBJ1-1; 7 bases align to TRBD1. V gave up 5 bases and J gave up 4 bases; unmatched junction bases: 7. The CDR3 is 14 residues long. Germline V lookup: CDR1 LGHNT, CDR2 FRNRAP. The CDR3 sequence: CASGPTGMGTEAFF. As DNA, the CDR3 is TGTGCTAGTGGTCCGACAGGGATGGGCACTGAAGCTTTCTTT.

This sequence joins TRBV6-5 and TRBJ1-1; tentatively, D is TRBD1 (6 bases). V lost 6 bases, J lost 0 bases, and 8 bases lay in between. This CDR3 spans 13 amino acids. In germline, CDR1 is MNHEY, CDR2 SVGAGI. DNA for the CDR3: TGTGCCAGCAGAGGACAGCTGAACACTGAAGCTTTCTTT. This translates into CASRGQLNTEAFF.